A selection of T cell receptor beta chains follows, all from one sample in a study of blood T cell repertoires in COVID-19. Using immunoSEQ multiplex PCR, the repertoire was profiled, and TCRdb retains in-frame clones only, with some absent. Of 85,000 to 100,000 clones listed, around 88% are singletons. Sequenced input: peripheral blood. These receptors were collected from a woman aged 55-70 years with COVID-19, enrolled during active disease. CDR3s include the opening cysteine and the closing phenylalanine or tryptophan. A D gene is named only where the DNA matches it firmly.

CDR3 protein | V gene | CDR3 length | J gene | D gene
CATPPLWQGSCFRHYEQYF | TRBV6-7 | 19 | TRBJ2-7 | .
CASLPGGSLPHYGYTF | TRBV7-2 | 16 | TRBJ1-2 | .
CASSLAPAGGSDTQYF | TRBV9 | 16 | TRBJ2-3 | TRBD2
CASSFFFGGEQFF | TRBV5-1 | 13 | TRBJ2-1 | .
CAISETGAREQYF | TRBV10-3 | 13 | TRBJ2-7 | TRBD1
CASSQDSPGGQGSSGNTIYF | TRBV4-3 | 20 | TRBJ1-3 | TRBD1
CASSSTQGRWGEAFF | TRBV5-1 | 15 | TRBJ1-1 | .
CASSPGLAGVETQYF | TRBV6-6 | 15 | TRBJ2-5 | TRBD2
CATRRGLNSYEQYF | TRBV19 | 14 | TRBJ2-7 | .
CASSPRQGNEQFF | TRBV11-3 | 13 | TRBJ2-1 | .
CARSLERQDSYGYTF | TRBV7-5 | 15 | TRBJ1-2 | .
CASSLVLASGEAYEQYF | TRBV7-6 | 17 | TRBJ2-7 | TRBD2
CASSLTMTGSFNYGYTF | TRBV5-1 | 17 | TRBJ1-2 | .
CASWTGGSNQPQHF | TRBV19 | 14 | TRBJ1-5 | TRBD1
CASSIAQGIANYGYTF | TRBV19 | 16 | TRBJ1-2 | .
CASSHSGTSGGTSTDTQYF | TRBV3-1/TRBV3-2 | 19 | TRBJ2-3 | TRBD2
CACGGQSIYSTDTQYF | TRBV30 | 16 | TRBJ2-3 | .
CASTPRDFDYGYTF | TRBV5-1 | 14 | TRBJ1-2 | .
CASGLEYYEQYF | TRBV12-5 | 12 | TRBJ2-7 | .
CASSFDSTNEKLFF | TRBV7-2 | 14 | TRBJ1-4 | .
CASSGSGTGPSETQYF | TRBV5-6 | 16 | TRBJ2-5 | TRBD1
CASSLGLSTDTQYF | TRBV3-1/TRBV3-2 | 14 | TRBJ2-3 | .
CGVGGAGSEQYF | TRBV6-5 | 12 | TRBJ2-7 | .
CASSLGQGEDEKLFF | TRBV4-3 | 15 | TRBJ1-4 | TRBD1
CSARTSGEQFF | TRBV20-1 | 11 | TRBJ2-1 | TRBD2
CASSLDRMDEQYF | TRBV7-2 | 13 | TRBJ2-7 | .
CASSQEEIGQGDYGYTF | TRBV14 | 17 | TRBJ1-2 | TRBD1
CASSRQGGYEQYF | TRBV2 | 13 | TRBJ2-7 | TRBD1
CASSQDLNQPQHF | TRBV3-1/TRBV3-2 | 13 | TRBJ1-5 | .
CASKGAREAFF | TRBV7-9 | 11 | TRBJ1-1 | TRBD1
CASSERITGELFF | TRBV6-1 | 13 | TRBJ2-2 | .
CASSLGRGINYGYTF | TRBV3-1/TRBV3-2 | 15 | TRBJ1-2 | .
CAWTDRDNYGYTF | TRBV30 | 13 | TRBJ1-2 | TRBD1
CASSIHPGTGDGKLFF | TRBV19 | 16 | TRBJ1-4 | TRBD1
CASKEGAGSGEKLFF | TRBV7-2 | 15 | TRBJ1-4 | .